This record concerns one T cell receptor (beta chain) sequence. The antigen is unknown. This record comes from a study of PD-1 blockade in classical Hodgkin lymphoma. Study results and limitations: When set against healthy donors, newly diagnosed patients were reported to show lower baseline TCR diversity. Individuals who commenced nivolumab within less than 1 year of ASCT were excluded. Similar baseline diversity was found in complete responders and newly diagnosed patients.

Libraries were prepared by immunoSEQ multiplex PCR; TCRdb keeps only in-frame clonotypes and omits some of them. This sample carries some 52,000 clones, more than 75% of them seen once, and the ten largest clones take about 6.7%. Sample time point: cycle 4 day 1 (C4D1), after about 6 weeks of nivolumab. Each of the patients experienced relapse following autologous stem cell transplantation, and their brentuximab vedotin exposure differed. There are 16 residues in the CDR3. Losses at the gene ends were 5 bases for V and 0 bases for J; bases not matched to a gene: 6. Germline V gene lookup returns CDR1 MGHRA and CDR2 YSYEKL.

Specimen: peripheral blood mononuclear cells (PBMCs), collected before the fourth cycle of nivolumab. J is TRBJ2-1 and V is TRBV4-1; 8 bases line up with TRBD2. The sequence derives from a human donor with classical Hodgkin lymphoma. This chain's CDR3 is CASSTPGTSSYNEQFF. In DNA form, the CDR3 reads TGCGCCAGCAGCACCCCCGGGACTAGCTCCTACAATGAGCAGTTCTTC.